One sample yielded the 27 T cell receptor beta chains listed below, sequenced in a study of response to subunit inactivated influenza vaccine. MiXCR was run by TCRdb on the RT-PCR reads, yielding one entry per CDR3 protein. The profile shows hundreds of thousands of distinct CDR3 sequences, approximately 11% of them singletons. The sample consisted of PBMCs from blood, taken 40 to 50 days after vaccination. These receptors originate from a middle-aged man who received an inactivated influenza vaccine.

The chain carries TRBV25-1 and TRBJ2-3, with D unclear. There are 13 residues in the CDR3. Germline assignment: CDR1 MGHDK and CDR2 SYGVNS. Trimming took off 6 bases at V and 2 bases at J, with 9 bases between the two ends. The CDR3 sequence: CASRVTNTDTQYF. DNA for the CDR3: TGTGCCAGCAGGGTTACTAACACAGATACGCAGTATTTT.

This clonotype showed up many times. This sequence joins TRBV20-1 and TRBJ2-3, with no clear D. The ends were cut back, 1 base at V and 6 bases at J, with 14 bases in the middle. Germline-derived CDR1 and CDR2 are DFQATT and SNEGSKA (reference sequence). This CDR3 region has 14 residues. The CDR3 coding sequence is TGCAGTGCTAGAGTGGGGTATTTTAGCGATACGCAGTATTTT. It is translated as CSARVGYFSDTQYF.

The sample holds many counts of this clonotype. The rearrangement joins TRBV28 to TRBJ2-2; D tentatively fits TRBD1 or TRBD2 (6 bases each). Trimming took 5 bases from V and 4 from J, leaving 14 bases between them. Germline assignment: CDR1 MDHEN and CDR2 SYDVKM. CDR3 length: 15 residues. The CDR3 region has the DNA TGTGCCAGCAGTACCCTCGGGGGCGGCACCGGGGAGCTGTTTTTT. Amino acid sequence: CASSTLGGGTGELFF. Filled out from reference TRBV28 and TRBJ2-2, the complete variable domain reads DVKVTQSSRYLVKRTGEKVFLECVQDMDHENMFWYRQDPGLGLRLIYFSYDVKMKEKGDIPEGYSVSREKKERFSLILESASTNQTSMYLCASSTLGGGTGELFFGEGSRLTVL.

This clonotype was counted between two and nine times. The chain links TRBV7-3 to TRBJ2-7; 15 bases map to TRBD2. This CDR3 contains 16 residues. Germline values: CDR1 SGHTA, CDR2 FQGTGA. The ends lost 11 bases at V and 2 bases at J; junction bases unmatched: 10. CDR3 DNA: TGTGCCCGCCCGGGACTAGCGGGAGGAGTACCCTACGAGCAGTACTTC. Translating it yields CARPGLAGGVPYEQYF.

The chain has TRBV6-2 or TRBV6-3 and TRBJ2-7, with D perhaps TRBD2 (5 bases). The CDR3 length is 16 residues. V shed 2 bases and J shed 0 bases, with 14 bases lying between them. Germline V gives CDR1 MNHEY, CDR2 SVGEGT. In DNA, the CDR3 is TGTGCCAGCAGTTACGGCGGAGCGGACCGCTCCTACGAGCAGTACTTC. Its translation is CASSYGGADRSYEQYF.

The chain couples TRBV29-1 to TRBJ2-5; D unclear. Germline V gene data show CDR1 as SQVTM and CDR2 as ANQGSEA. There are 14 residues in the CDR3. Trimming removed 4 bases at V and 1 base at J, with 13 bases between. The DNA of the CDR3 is TGCAGCGTTGTTTGGGAAGCTTCCCAAGAGACCCAGTACTTC. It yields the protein CSVVWEASQETQYF.

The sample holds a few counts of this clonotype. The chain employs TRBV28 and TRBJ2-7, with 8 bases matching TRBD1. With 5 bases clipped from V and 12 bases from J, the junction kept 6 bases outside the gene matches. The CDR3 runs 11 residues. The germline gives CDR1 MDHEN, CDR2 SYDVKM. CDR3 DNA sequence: TGTGCCAGCAGTCAACAGGGGGTCGGGTACTTC. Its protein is CASSQQGVGYF.

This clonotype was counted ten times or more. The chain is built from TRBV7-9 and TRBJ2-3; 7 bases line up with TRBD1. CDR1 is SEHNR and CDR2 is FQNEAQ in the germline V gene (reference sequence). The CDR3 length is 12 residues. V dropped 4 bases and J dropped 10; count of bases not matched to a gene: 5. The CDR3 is CASSSGQDSQYF. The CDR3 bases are TGTGCCAGCAGCTCTGGACAGGACTCGCAGTATTTT. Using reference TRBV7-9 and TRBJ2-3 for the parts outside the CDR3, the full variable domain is DTGVSQNPRHKITKRGQNVTFRCDPISEHNRLYWYRQTLGQGPEFLTYFQNEAQLEKSRLLSDRFSAERPKGSFSTLEIQRTEQGDSAMYLCASSSGQDSQYFGPGTRLTVL.

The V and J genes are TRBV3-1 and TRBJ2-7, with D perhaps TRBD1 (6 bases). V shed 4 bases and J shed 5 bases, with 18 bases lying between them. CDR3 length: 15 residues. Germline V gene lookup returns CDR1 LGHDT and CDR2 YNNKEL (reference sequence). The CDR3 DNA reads TGTGCCAGCAGCCCCGGGACACCAACTCCCCACGAGCAGTACTTC. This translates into CASSPGTPTPHEQYF.

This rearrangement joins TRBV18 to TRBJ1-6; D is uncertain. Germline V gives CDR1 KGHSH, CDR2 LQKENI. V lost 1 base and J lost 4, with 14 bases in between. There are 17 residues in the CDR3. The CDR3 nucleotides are TGTGCCAGCTCACCACTACCTCTCCAGGTGTATAATTCACCCCTCCACTTT. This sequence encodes CASSPLPLQVYNSPLHF.

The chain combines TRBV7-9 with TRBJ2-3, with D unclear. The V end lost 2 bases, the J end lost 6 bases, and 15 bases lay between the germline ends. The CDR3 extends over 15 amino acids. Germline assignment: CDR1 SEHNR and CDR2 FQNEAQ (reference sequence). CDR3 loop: CASSLRTGNEDTQYF. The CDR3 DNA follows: TGTGCCAGCAGCTTAAGAACTGGAAATGAGGATACGCAGTATTTT. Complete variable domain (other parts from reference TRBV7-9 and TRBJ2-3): DTGVSQNPRHKITKRGQNVTFRCDPISEHNRLYWYRQTLGQGPEFLTYFQNEAQLEKSRLLSDRFSAERPKGSFSTLEIQRTEQGDSAMYLCASSLRTGNEDTQYFGPGTRLTVL.

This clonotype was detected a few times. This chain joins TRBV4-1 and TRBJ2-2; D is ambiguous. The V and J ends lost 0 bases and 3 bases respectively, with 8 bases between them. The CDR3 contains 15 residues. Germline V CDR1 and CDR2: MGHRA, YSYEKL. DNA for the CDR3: TGCGCCAGCAGCCAAGAGGCACAGCACACCGGGGAGCTGTTTTTT. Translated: CASSQEAQHTGELFF.

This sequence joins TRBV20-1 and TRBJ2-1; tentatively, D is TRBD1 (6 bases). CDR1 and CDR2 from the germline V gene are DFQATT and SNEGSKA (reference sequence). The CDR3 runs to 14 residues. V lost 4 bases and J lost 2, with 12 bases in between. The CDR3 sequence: CSAMGAAAYNEQFF. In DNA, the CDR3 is TGCAGTGCTATGGGGGCGGCAGCCTACAATGAGCAGTTCTTC.

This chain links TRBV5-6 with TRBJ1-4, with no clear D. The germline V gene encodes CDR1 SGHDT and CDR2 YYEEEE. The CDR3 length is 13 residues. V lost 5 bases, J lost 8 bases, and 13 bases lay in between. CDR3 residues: CASRNRVLEKLFF. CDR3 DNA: TGTGCCAGCAGAAACCGGGTCTTGGAAAAACTGTTTTTT.

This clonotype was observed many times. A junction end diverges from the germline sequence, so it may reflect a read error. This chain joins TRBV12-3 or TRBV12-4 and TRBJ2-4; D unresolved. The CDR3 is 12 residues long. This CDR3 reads CASSLAENIQYF. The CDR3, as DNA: TGTGCCAGCAGTTTAGCCGAAAACATTCAGTACTTC.

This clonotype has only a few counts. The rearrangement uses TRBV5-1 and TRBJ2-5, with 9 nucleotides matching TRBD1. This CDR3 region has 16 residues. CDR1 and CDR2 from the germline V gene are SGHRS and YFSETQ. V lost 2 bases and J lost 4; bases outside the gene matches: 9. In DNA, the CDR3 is TGCGCCAGCAGCTTAGCCGGGACAGGGTCCCCAGAGACCCAGTACTTC. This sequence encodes CASSLAGTGSPETQYF.

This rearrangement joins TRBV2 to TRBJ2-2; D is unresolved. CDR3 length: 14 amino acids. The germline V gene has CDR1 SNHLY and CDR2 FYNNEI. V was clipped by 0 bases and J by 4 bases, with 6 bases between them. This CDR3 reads CASSEASTTGELFF. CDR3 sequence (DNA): TGTGCCAGCAGTGAAGCATCAACCACCGGGGAGCTGTTTTTT.

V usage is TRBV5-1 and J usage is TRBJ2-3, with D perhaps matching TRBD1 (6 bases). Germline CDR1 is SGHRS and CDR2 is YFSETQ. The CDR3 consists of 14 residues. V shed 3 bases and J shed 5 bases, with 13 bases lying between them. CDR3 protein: CASSSGTKQDTQYF. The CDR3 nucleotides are TGCGCCAGCAGCTCCGGGACAAAACAAGATACGCAGTATTTT. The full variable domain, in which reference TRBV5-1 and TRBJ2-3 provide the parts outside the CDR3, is KAGVTQTPRYLIKTRGQQVTLSCSPISGHRSVSWYQQTPGQGLQFLFEYFSETQRNKGNFPGRFSGRQFSNSRSEMNVSTLELGDSALYLCASSSGTKQDTQYFGPGTRLTVL.

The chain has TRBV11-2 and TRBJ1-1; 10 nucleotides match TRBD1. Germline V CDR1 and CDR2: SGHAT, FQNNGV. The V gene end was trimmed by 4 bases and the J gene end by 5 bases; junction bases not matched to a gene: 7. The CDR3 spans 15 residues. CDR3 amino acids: CASSSDRGLGTEAFF. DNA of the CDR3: TGTGCCAGCAGCTCGGACAGGGGGTTGGGGACTGAAGCTTTCTTT. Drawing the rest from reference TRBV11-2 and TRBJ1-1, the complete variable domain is EAGVAQSPRYKIIEKRQSVAFWCNPISGHATLYWYQQILGQGPKLLIQFQNNGVVDDSQLPKDRFSAERLKGVDSTLKIQPAKLEDSAVYLCASSSDRGLGTEAFFGQGTRLTVV.

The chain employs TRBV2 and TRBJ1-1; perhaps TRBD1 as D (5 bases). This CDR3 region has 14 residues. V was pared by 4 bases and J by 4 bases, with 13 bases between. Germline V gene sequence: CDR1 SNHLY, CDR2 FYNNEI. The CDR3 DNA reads TGTGCCAGCAGTGTGCGGGGGACTGGCACTGAAGCTTTCTTT. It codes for CASSVRGTGTEAFF.

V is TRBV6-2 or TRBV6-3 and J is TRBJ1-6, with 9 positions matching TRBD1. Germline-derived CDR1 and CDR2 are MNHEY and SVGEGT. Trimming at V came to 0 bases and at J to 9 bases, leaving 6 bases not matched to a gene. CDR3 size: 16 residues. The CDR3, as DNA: TGTGCCAGCAGTTACTCCAGGACAGGGGTTCTTTCACCCCTCCACTTT. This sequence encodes CASSYSRTGVLSPLHF.

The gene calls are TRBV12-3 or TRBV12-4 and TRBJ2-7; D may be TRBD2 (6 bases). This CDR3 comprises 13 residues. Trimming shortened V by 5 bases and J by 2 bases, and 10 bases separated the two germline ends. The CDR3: CASSAGLTYEQYF. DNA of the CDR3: TGTGCCAGCAGTGCGGGACTTACCTACGAGCAGTACTTC.

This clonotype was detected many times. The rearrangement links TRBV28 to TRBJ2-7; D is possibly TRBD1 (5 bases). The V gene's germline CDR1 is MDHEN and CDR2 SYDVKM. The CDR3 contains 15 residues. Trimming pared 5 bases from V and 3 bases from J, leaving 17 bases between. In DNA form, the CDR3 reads TGTGCCAGCAGTCCCCTGCTCACAGGCGACTACGAGCAGTACTTC. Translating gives CASSPLLTGDYEQYF.

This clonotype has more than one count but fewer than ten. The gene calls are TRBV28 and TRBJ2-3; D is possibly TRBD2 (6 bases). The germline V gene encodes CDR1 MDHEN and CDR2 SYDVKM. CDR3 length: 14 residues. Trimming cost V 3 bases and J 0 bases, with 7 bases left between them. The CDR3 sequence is CASSFLASTDTQYF. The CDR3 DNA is TGTGCCAGCAGTTTTCTAGCGAGCACAGATACGCAGTATTTT.

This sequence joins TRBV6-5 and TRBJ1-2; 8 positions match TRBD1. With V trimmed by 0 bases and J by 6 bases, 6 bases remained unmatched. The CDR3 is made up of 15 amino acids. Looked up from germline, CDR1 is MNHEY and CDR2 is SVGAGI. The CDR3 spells CASSYSKLTGDGYTF. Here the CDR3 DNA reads TGTGCCAGCAGTTACTCGAAACTGACAGGGGATGGCTACACCTTC.

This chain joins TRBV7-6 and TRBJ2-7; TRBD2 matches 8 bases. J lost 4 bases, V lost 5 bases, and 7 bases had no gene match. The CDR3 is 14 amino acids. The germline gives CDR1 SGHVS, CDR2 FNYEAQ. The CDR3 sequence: CASSPGTRGYEQYF. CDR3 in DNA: TGTGCCAGCAGCCCCGGGACTAGGGGGTACGAGCAGTACTTC.

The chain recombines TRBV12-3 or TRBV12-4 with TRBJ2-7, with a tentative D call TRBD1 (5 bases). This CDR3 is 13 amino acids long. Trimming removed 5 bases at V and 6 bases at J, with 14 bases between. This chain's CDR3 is CASSPTTQGEQYF. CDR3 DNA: TGTGCCAGCAGTCCGACGACCCAGGGCGAGCAGTACTTC.